The sequence of this T cell receptor beta chain was determined in a study of neurological immune-mediated disorders. The CDR3 covers 14 residues. The V and J ends lost 0 bases and 1 base respectively, with 6 bases between them. CDR1 and CDR2 from the germline V gene are LNHNV and YYDKDF (reference sequence). This clonotype has more than one count but fewer than ten. Time point denoted: technical triplicate 1. Each CDR3 protein is one row after TCRdb ran MiXCR on the 5' RACE reads. The sample has tens of thousands of distinct CDR3 sequences; approximately 12% are singletons. The clonotype originates from a man between 60 and 75 years old with HTLV-1-associated myelopathy (HAM/TSP). The genes are TRBV15 and TRBJ2-5; no clear D. Sequencing input: PBMCs. The CDR3: CATSRDRVQETQYF. DNA of the CDR3: TGTGCCACCAGCAGAGATCGGGTCCAAGAGACCCAGTACTTC.